A single sample gave rise to the 31 T cell receptor beta chains below, sequenced in a study of T cell responses to AZD1222 COVID-19 vaccine. Libraries were prepared by immunoSEQ multiplex PCR; TCRdb keeps only in-frame clonotypes and omits some of them. The table lists about 100,000 clones, about nine tenths of them singletons, with roughly 1.7% in the top ten. This material consisted of peripheral blood, taken on day 0 of AZD1222 vaccination. The receptors derive from an adult in good health.

The chain uses TRBV6-1 and TRBJ1-5, with a possible D match to TRBD1 (5 bases). Germline lookup yields CDR1 MNHNS and CDR2 SASEGT. The CDR3 is 15 residues long. V lost 2 bases, J lost 7 bases, and 15 bases lay in between. The CDR3 coding sequence is TGTGCCAGCAGTGAATTACGGGGGTCGAGGCAGCCCCAGCATTTT. It is translated as CASSELRGSRQPQHF.

This chain joins TRBV18 and TRBJ2-1; 7 positions agree with TRBD2. The CDR3 totals 16 residues. CDR1 KGHSH and CDR2 LQKENI come from the germline V gene. The ends lost 3 bases at V and 8 bases at J; junction bases unmatched: 13. The CDR3 DNA reads TGTGCCAGCTCACCCGTGCCCCAGCGGGAAGTCTATGAGCAGTTCTTC. This encodes CASSPVPQREVYEQFF. Using reference TRBV18 and TRBJ2-1 for the parts outside the CDR3, the full variable domain is NAGVMQNPRHLVRRRGQEARLRCSPMKGHSHVYWYRQLPEEGLKFMVYLQKENIIDESGMPKERFSAEFPKEGPSILRIQQVVRGDSAAYFCASSPVPQREVYEQFFGPGTRLTVL.

V usage is TRBV5-6 and J usage is TRBJ2-3, with D possibly being TRBD1 (7 bases). This CDR3 is 13 amino acids long. Trimming stripped 6 bases from V and 13 bases from J, with 21 bases between. Per germline, CDR1 SGHDT and CDR2 YYEEEE. CDR3 amino acids: CASTLYRGEREYF. The DNA of the CDR3 is TGTGCCAGCACCCTCTACAGGGGAGAGCGGGAGTATTTT.

V and J are TRBV5-8 and TRBJ1-3; tentative D call: TRBD1 (5 bases). The CDR3 covers 16 residues. CDR1 and CDR2 from the germline V gene are SGHTS and YDEGEE. V gave up 0 bases and J gave up 2 bases, with 12 bases separating them. The CDR3 DNA sequence: TGTGCCAGCAGCTTGGTAGGAGGGGAGGCTGGAAACACCATATATTTT. Translating gives CASSLVGGEAGNTIYF. The whole variable domain, remainder taken from reference TRBV5-8 and TRBJ1-3, is EAGVTQSPTHLIKTRGQQATLRCSPISGHTSVYWYQQALGLGLQFLLWYDEGEERNRGNFPPRFSGRQFPNYSSELNVNALELEDSALYLCASSLVGGEAGNTIYFGEGSWLTVV.

V is TRBV3-1 (or the pseudogene TRBV3-2) and J is TRBJ2-7; the match to TRBD2 covers 10 bases. The germline CDR1 and CDR2 sequences are LGHDT and YNNKEL (reference sequence). The CDR3 sequence is 15 residues long. V lost 6 bases to trimming and J lost 2 bases; unmatched junction nucleotides: 7. CDR3 nucleotides: TGTGCCAGCAGAGACTCTAGCGGGAGCCCCTACGAGCAGTACTTC. Translating it yields CASRDSSGSPYEQYF.

The genes are TRBV5-6 and TRBJ1-2; 8 bases map to TRBD1. The CDR3 extends over 13 amino acids. The V gene's germline CDR1 is SGHDT and CDR2 YYEEEE. With 0 bases clipped from V and 7 bases from J, the junction kept 2 bases outside the gene matches. The CDR3 region is CASSLAGGSGYTF. The CDR3, as DNA: TGTGCCAGCAGCTTGGCAGGGGGCTCTGGCTACACCTTC.

This chain connects TRBV5-6 to TRBJ1-1; no clear D. The V end was cut by 2 bases, the J end by 0 bases, with 17 bases between. Per germline, CDR1 SGHDT and CDR2 YYEEEE. This CDR3 spans 17 amino acids. The DNA of the CDR3 is TGTGCCAGCAGCTTTCCAATCACAGAGCCTATGAACACTGAAGCTTTCTTT. It is translated as CASSFPITEPMNTEAFF.

The J gene is TRBJ1-3, the V gene TRBV7-6; D is uncertain. Germline V gives CDR1 SGHVS, CDR2 FNYEAQ. This CDR3 is 14 amino acids long. The V end lost 1 base, the J end lost 3 bases, and 7 bases lay between the germline ends. CDR3 amino acids: CASSLETDGNTIYF. The CDR3 region has the DNA TGTGCCAGCAGCTTAGAAACAGATGGAAACACCATATATTTT.

The rearrangement uses TRBV11-2 and TRBJ1-6; D gene unclear. Germline V gives CDR1 SGHAT, CDR2 FQNNGV. Trimming pared 4 bases from V and 7 bases from J, leaving 5 bases between. This CDR3 is 12 amino acids long. The CDR3 is CASSYLNSPLHF. CDR3 DNA sequence: TGTGCCAGCAGCTATCTAAATTCACCCCTCCACTTT.

This clone was found once. This sequence joins TRBV15 and TRBJ2-1; D may be TRBD2 (6 bases). Trimming shortened V by 0 bases and J by 5 bases, and 8 bases separated the two germline ends. Germline V CDR1 and CDR2: LNHNV, YYDKDF (reference sequence). The CDR3 runs 14 residues. CDR3 DNA: TGTGCCACCAGCAGAGATTTAGCGGACAATGAGCAGTTCTTC. Its translation is CATSRDLADNEQFF.

The chain joins TRBV4-1 to TRBJ1-2; D possibly corresponds to TRBD1 (5 bases). V lost 0 bases and J lost 4, with 12 bases in between. This CDR3 has 15 residues. The V gene's germline CDR1 is MGHRA and CDR2 YSYEKL. The CDR3 DNA reads TGCGCCAGCAGCCAAGATTCCGACAGCTCCTATGGCTACACCTTC. Protein sequence: CASSQDSDSSYGYTF.

The V call is TRBV6-5, the J call TRBJ2-7; maybe TRBD1 (5 bases). Looked up from germline, CDR1 is MNHEY and CDR2 is SVGAGI. Trimming stripped 9 bases from V and 0 bases from J, with 9 bases between. The CDR3 runs 12 residues. The CDR3 coding sequence is TGTGCCAGTACAGGTATCTCCTACGAGCAGTACTTC. Translation gives CASTGISYEQYF.

The rearrangement uses TRBV6-5 and TRBJ1-3; D uncertain. The germline V gene encodes CDR1 MNHEY and CDR2 SVGAGI. This CDR3 is built from 15 residues. The ends were cut back, 2 bases at V and 0 bases at J, with 8 bases in the middle. The CDR3 nucleotides read TGTGCCAGCAGTTACGACAAAGTCTCTGGAAACACCATATATTTT. Its translation: CASSYDKVSGNTIYF.

The chain has TRBV6-5 and TRBJ1-5, with a possible D match to TRBD1 (6 bases). The V end was cut by 2 bases, the J end by 1 base, with 9 bases between. The CDR3 consists of 15 residues. The germline V gene encodes CDR1 MNHEY and CDR2 SVGAGI. CDR3 sequence reads: CASSYGGGSNQPQHF. DNA of the CDR3: TGTGCCAGCAGTTACGGAGGGGGAAGCAATCAGCCCCAGCATTTT.

The rearrangement joins TRBV12-3 or TRBV12-4 to TRBJ1-5; D not certain. The CDR3 loop spans 12 amino acids. The ends were cut back, 1 base at V and 4 bases at J, with 2 bases in the middle. CDR3 protein: CASSLGNQPQHF. The CDR3 DNA sequence: TGTGCCAGCAGTTTAGGAAATCAGCCCCAGCATTTT.

The rearrangement links TRBV10-3 to TRBJ1-1; TRBD1 matches at 7 bases. CDR1 and CDR2 from the germline V gene are ENHRY and SYGVKD. Trimming removed 0 bases from V and 3 bases from J; junction bases left unmatched: 4. CDR3 length: 15 amino acids. This CDR3 reads CAISESSGGHTEAFF. The CDR3 nucleotides are TGTGCCATCAGTGAGTCTTCAGGGGGGCACACTGAAGCTTTCTTT.

The V call is TRBV27, the J call TRBJ2-7; D is unresolved. Trimming stripped 6 bases from V and 7 bases from J, with 16 bases between. The germline V gene encodes CDR1 MNHEY and CDR2 SMNVEV (reference sequence). The CDR3 runs to 13 residues. The CDR3 DNA reads TGTGCCAGCAGACCGACCCCGTTTGGTGAGCAGTACTTC. Amino acids: CASRPTPFGEQYF.

For this clone: The same CDR3 also results from other DNA sequences found in this sample. The gene calls are TRBV4-1 and TRBJ1-4; D gene uncertain. This CDR3 is built from 16 residues. The V and J ends lost 5 bases and 0 bases respectively, with 13 bases between them. The germline V gene encodes CDR1 MGHRA and CDR2 YSYEKL. The CDR3: CASSIHPGATNEKLFF. The CDR3 region has the DNA TGCGCCAGCAGCATCCATCCGGGAGCAACTAATGAAAAACTGTTTTTT.

The chain has TRBV9 and TRBJ2-3; tentatively, D is TRBD1 or TRBD2 (5 bases each). V was trimmed by 3 bases and J by 1 base, leaving 12 bases between them. The CDR3 contains 15 residues. Germline assignment: CDR1 SGDLS and CDR2 YYNGEE. In nucleotides, the CDR3 is TGTGCCAGCAGCGACTTGAGGGGAGGCACAGATACGCAGTATTTT. Its protein product is CASSDLRGGTDTQYF.

V is TRBV5-1 and J is TRBJ1-3; D perhaps matches TRBD1 (6 bases). Germline V CDR1 and CDR2: SGHRS, YFSETQ. The CDR3 consists of 15 residues. Trimming cost V 0 bases and J 3 bases, with 10 bases left between them. As DNA, the CDR3 is TGCGCCAGCAGCTTGGTTGGGGGCGGTGGAAACACCATATATTTT. Its protein product is CASSLVGGGGNTIYF. Using reference TRBV5-1 and TRBJ1-3 for the parts outside the CDR3, the full variable domain is KAGVTQTPRYLIKTRGQQVTLSCSPISGHRSVSWYQQTPGQGLQFLFEYFSETQRNKGNFPGRFSGRQFSNSRSEMNVSTLELGDSALYLCASSLVGGGGNTIYFGEGSWLTVV.

V and J are TRBV7-9 and TRBJ2-7, with TRBD1 matching over 7 bases. Trimming at V came to 4 bases and at J to 0 bases, leaving 0 bases not matched to a gene. The V gene's germline CDR1 is SEHNR and CDR2 FQNEAQ (reference sequence). This CDR3 is built from 13 residues. The CDR3 nucleotides are TGTGCCAGCAGCTGGACAGGCTCCTACGAGCAGTACTTC. It specifies CASSWTGSYEQYF.

V is TRBV4-1 and J is TRBJ1-2, with D unclear. V lost 4 bases, J lost 5 bases, and 11 bases lay in between. CDR1 and CDR2 from the germline V gene are MGHRA and YSYEKL. The CDR3 is 13 amino acids. The CDR3 region has the DNA TGCGCCAGCAGCCCCCTCAGTGGGTATGGCTACACCTTC. Amino acids: CASSPLSGYGYTF.

The chain combines TRBV2 with TRBJ2-3; 7 positions match TRBD2. V trimming: 7 bases; J trimming: 3 bases; junction bases outside the gene matches: 10. This CDR3 comprises 15 residues. The germline V gene encodes CDR1 SNHLY and CDR2 FYNNEI. CDR3 sequence reads: CASTSGGVGTDTQYF. CDR3 nucleotides: TGTGCCAGCACTAGCGGCGGAGTTGGTACAGATACGCAGTATTTT.

The chain employs TRBV21-1 and TRBJ2-7; the table calls TRBD2, which could not be checked here. TRBV21-1 represents a pseudogene. The CDR3 has 11 amino acids. The CDR3 sequence is CPSGRVWEQYF. The CDR3 DNA sequence: TGTCCTAGCGGGAGGGTCTGGGAGCAGTACTTC.

In its sample, this clone was seen once. The chain employs TRBV5-4 and TRBJ1-4; TRBD1 agrees at 7 bases. Germline V gives CDR1 SGHNT, CDR2 YYREEE (reference sequence). The CDR3 covers 16 residues. The V segment lost 4 bases and the J segment 0 bases; nucleotides outside the gene matches: 6. CDR3 sequence: CASSRGGGSTNEKLFF. CDR3 nucleotides: TGTGCCAGCAGCAGGGGAGGGGGCTCAACTAATGAAAAACTGTTTTTT.

The chain has TRBV11-1 and TRBJ2-1; the D gene is possibly TRBD2 (7 bases). Per germline, CDR1 SGHAT and CDR2 FQDESV (reference sequence). The CDR3 contains 15 residues. V lost 6 bases and J 5 bases, leaving 17 bases between the germline ends. The CDR3 DNA reads TGTGCCAGCAGTCTCCGGGGGAGGGGGGACAATGAGCAGTTCTTC. This codes for CASSLRGRGDNEQFF.

This chain joins TRBV7-2 and TRBJ2-1; D is unresolved. CDR1 SGHTA and CDR2 FQGNSA come from the germline V gene. This CDR3 spans 14 amino acids. V lost 8 bases to trimming and J lost 4 bases, with 15 bases between them. The DNA for the CDR3 is TGTGCCAGCTGCAGTGTTAAACGTTACAATGAGCAGTTCTTC. Its protein product is CASCSVKRYNEQFF.

V usage is TRBV27 and J usage is TRBJ1-1; no firm D call. The CDR3 totals 14 residues. Trimming took 5 bases from V and 12 from J, leaving 22 bases between them. Germline-derived CDR1 and CDR2 are MNHEY and SMNVEV (reference sequence). The CDR3, as DNA: TGTGCCAGCAGTCAAGCCACGGGGAGGTATAGTACTTTCTTT. Its protein is CASSQATGRYSTFF.

The chain links TRBV5-1 to TRBJ1-1; 7 bases are shared with TRBD1. Germline V lookup: CDR1 SGHRS, CDR2 YFSETQ. V lost 7 bases and J lost 4; bases outside the gene matches: 10. The CDR3 is 14 amino acids. For the CDR3, the DNA is TGCGCCAGCCGCACTCGACAGGGAGGCACTGAAGCTTTCTTT. This translates into CASRTRQGGTEAFF.

This chain connects TRBV2 to TRBJ1-5; D is unresolved. The CDR3 is 12 residues long. CDR1 and CDR2 from the germline V gene are SNHLY and FYNNEI. V was trimmed by 7 bases and J by 4 bases, leaving 8 bases between them. The CDR3 reads CASKRQNQPQHF. CDR3 sequence (DNA): TGTGCCAGCAAACGGCAGAATCAGCCCCAGCATTTT.

The V and J genes are TRBV15 and TRBJ2-7, with D perhaps matching TRBD1 or TRBD2 (5 bases each). V lost 5 bases and J lost 6, with 14 bases in between. CDR1 and CDR2 from the germline V gene are LNHNV and YYDKDF (reference sequence). This CDR3 spans 13 amino acids. CDR3 region: CATSQGRTIEQYF. The CDR3 DNA reads TGTGCCACCAGCCAGGGACGCACGATCGAGCAGTACTTC. The full variable domain, in which reference TRBV15 and TRBJ2-7 provide the parts outside the CDR3, is DAMVIQNPRYQVTQFGKPVTLSCSQTLNHNVMYWYQQKSSQAPKLLFHYYDKDFNNEADTPDNFQSRRPNTSFCFLDIRSPGLGDTAMYLCATSQGRTIEQYFGPGTRLTVT.